Presented here are 10 T cell receptor beta chains from one specimen sequenced in a study of T cell responses to AZD1222 COVID-19 vaccine. The assay was immunoSEQ multiplex PCR, and TCRdb's table has in-frame clones only and misses some. The sample includes around 80,000 clones, about 88% of them seen just once. Sequencing was performed on peripheral blood, taken on day 0 of AZD1222 vaccination. These receptors originate from an adult in good health.

The CDR3, as DNA: TGTGCCAGCGCCGGGACTAGCGTCTACAATGAGCAGTTCTTC. Its protein product is CASAGTSVYNEQFF. V usage is TRBV2 and J usage is TRBJ2-1; TRBD2 agrees at 10 bases. Germline CDR1 and CDR2: SNHLY and FYNNEI. The CDR3 extends over 14 amino acids. With V trimmed by 8 bases and J by 3 bases, 4 bases remained unmatched.

The chain is built from TRBV3-1 (or the pseudogene TRBV3-2) and TRBJ1-2, with D uncertain. This CDR3 spans 16 amino acids. V lost 0 bases to trimming and J lost 5 bases, with 16 bases between them. Germline CDR1 and CDR2: LGHDT and YNNKEL (reference sequence). This CDR3 is CASSQDSIHSLYGYTF. The CDR3 DNA reads as TGTGCCAGCAGCCAAGATAGCATTCACAGCTTGTATGGCTACACCTTC.

This clone occurred once. The CDR3 region is CASSLSGQSALRAFF. CDR3 DNA: TGTGCCAGCAGTTTATCCGGACAGTCGGCATTGAGAGCTTTCTTT. This chain connects TRBV28 to TRBJ1-1; TRBD1 might be the D (6 bases). Trimming removed 1 base at V and 10 bases at J, with 19 bases between. The CDR3 totals 15 residues. CDR1 MDHEN and CDR2 SYDVKM come from the germline V gene. The whole variable domain, remainder taken from reference TRBV28 and TRBJ1-1, is DVKVTQSSRYLVKRTGEKVFLECVQDMDHENMFWYRQDPGLGLRLIYFSYDVKMKEKGDIPEGYSVSREKKERFSLILESASTNQTSMYLCASSLSGQSALRAFFGQGTRLTVV.

By share of the sample, this clone is medium-sized. The V gene is TRBV6-2 or TRBV6-3, the J gene TRBJ2-3; D is possibly TRBD2 (7 bases). V lost 0 bases, J lost 2 bases, and 9 bases lay in between. The germline V gene has CDR1 MNHEY and CDR2 SVGEGT. The CDR3 has 15 residues. The CDR3 bases are TGTGCCAGCAGTTACTCGGGGGGGCACACAGATACGCAGTATTTT. This encodes CASSYSGGHTDTQYF.

This chain uses TRBV6-2 or TRBV6-3 with TRBJ1-5, with no clear D. Trimming pared 2 bases from V and 0 bases from J, leaving 11 bases between. Germline assignment: CDR1 MNHEY and CDR2 SVGEGT. The CDR3 totals 16 residues. The CDR3 DNA is TGTGCCAGCAGTTACGGCAGGCCAGATAGCAATCAGCCCCAGCATTTT. It translates to CASSYGRPDSNQPQHF.

J is TRBJ1-1 and V is TRBV3-1 (or the pseudogene TRBV3-2); D unresolved. V lost 6 bases, J lost 2 bases, and 10 bases lay in between. Per germline, CDR1 LGHDT and CDR2 YNNKEL (reference sequence). The CDR3 covers 13 residues. The DNA for the CDR3 is TGTGCCAGCAGATTTGGCAGAAACACTGAAGCTTTCTTT. Protein: CASRFGRNTEAFF.

This clone has only a few counts. The chain has TRBV19 and TRBJ2-7; D ambiguous. Per the germline V gene, CDR1 is LNHDA and CDR2 is SQIVND (reference sequence). Trimming pared 5 bases from V and 0 bases from J, leaving 11 bases between. CDR3 length equals 14 residues. In DNA, the CDR3 is TGTGCCAGTAGTCTCGCCGGAGTCTCCTACGAGCAGTACTTC. Amino acids: CASSLAGVSYEQYF.

The chain recombines TRBV5-8 with TRBJ2-2; D might be TRBD1 (5 bases). Germline CDR1 reads SGHTS; CDR2 reads YDEGEE. The CDR3 sequence is 13 residues long. V lost 4 bases, J lost 7 bases, and 11 bases lay in between. The CDR3 spells CASSRGLYGELFF. DNA of the CDR3: TGTGCCAGCAGCAGGGGCTTGTACGGGGAGCTGTTTTTT.

The V gene is TRBV27, the J gene TRBJ2-1; D gene unclear. The V gene's germline CDR1 is MNHEY and CDR2 SMNVEV (reference sequence). The CDR3 covers 11 residues. Trimming took 2 bases from V and 10 from J, leaving 6 bases between them. The CDR3 nucleotides read TGTGCCAGCAGTTTAGGGGTCGAGCAGTTCTTC. Translation: CASSLGVEQFF.

The rearrangement joins TRBV5-1 to TRBJ1-1; D is uncertain. The CDR3 contains 15 residues. The germline V gene encodes CDR1 SGHRS and CDR2 YFSETQ. The ends were cut back, 0 bases at V and 1 base at J, with 10 bases in the middle. Here the CDR3 reads CASSLGEQTNTEAFF. The CDR3 DNA follows: TGCGCCAGCAGCTTGGGGGAACAGACGAACACTGAAGCTTTCTTT.